This TCR beta chain was documented in a study of T-cell memory formation after mild COVID-19. Study summary: Most TCR clusters belonged to a single donor. Regarding the study as a whole: A balance of CD4 and CD8 characterized clones contracting day 15 to 85, whereas later expanders leaned CD4+.

A note on this clonotype: Its specificity is unknown.

TCRdb reprocessed the 5' RACE reads via MiXCR and lists one record per CDR3 protein. The table records fewer than 600,000 distinct CDR3 sequences, roughly 22% of them present only once. V was cut by 4 bases and J by 2 bases, with 15 bases left in between. This CDR3 is 15 amino acids long. Per the germline V gene, CDR1 is SGHRS and CDR2 is YFSETQ. Sequencing was performed on PBMCs or a T cell subset sorted from them (not recorded which). The chain couples TRBV5-1 to TRBJ1-2; D unclear. This TCR came from an adult woman who had mild COVID-19 (a few samples of this study predate the infection). Cell type and time point are not known. CDR3 in DNA: TGCGCCAGCAGCCCGGACTTAAGTAAAAACTATGGCTACACCTTC. It specifies CASSPDLSKNYGYTF.